This TCR beta chain was sequenced in a study of PD-1 blockade in classical Hodgkin lymphoma. Findings and caveats of the study: Why repertoires differed is undefined; disease activity or prior therapy possibly contributed. Newly diagnosed patients had baseline TCR diversity that was reportedly lower than that of healthy donors.

V shed 5 bases and J shed 4 bases, with 13 bases lying between them. Per germline, CDR1 SGHTS and CDR2 YDEGEE. This CDR3 has 14 amino acids. Described time point: cycle 4 day 1 (C4D1), after less than seven weeks of nivolumab. The patients all showed relapse after autologous stem cell transplantation, while their brentuximab vedotin exposure varied. Clones were sequenced by immunoSEQ multiplex PCR, and TCRdb holds only the in-frame ones, with some missing. Of about 24,000 clones listed, 81% were seen once; the top ten hold roughly a fifth. Regarding this clone: The antigen remains undetermined.

The V and J genes are TRBV5-8 and TRBJ1-5; D gene unclear. Sequencing used peripheral blood mononuclear cells (PBMCs), obtained before the fourth cycle of nivolumab. The clonotype was recovered from a human donor with classical Hodgkin lymphoma. CDR3 coding DNA: TGTGCCAGCAGGCCACTGCCAACAAATCAGCCCCAGCATTTT. Protein: CASRPLPTNQPQHF.